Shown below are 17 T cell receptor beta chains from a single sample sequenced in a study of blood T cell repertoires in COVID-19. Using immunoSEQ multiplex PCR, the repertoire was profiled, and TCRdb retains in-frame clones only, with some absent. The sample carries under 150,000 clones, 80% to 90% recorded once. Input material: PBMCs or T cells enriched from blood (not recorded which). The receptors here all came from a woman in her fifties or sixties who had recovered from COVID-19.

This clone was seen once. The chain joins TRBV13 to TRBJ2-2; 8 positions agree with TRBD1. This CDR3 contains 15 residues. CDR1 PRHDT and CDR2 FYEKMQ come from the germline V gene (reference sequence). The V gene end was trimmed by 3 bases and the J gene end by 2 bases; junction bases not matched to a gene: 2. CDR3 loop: CASSFGQGNTGELFF. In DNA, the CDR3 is TGTGCCAGCAGCTTTGGACAGGGAAACACCGGGGAGCTGTTTTTT.

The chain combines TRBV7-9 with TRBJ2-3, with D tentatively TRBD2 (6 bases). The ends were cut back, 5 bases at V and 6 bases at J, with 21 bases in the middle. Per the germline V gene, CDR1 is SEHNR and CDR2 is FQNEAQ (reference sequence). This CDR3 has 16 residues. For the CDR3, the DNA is TGTGCCAGCAGCCCCAAGGGGAGGCCACCACGGGATACGCAGTATTTT. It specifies CASSPKGRPPRDTQYF.

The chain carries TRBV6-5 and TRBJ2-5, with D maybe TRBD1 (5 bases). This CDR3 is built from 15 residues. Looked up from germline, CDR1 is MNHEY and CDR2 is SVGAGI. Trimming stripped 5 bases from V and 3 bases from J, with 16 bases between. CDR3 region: CASSSLVDNKETQYF. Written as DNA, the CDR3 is TGTGCCAGCAGTAGCCTCGTGGACAACAAAGAGACCCAGTACTTC.

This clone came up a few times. The CDR3 here is CASSEAPSGGAQHF. The CDR3 nucleotides are TGTGCCAGCAGTGAAGCACCCTCCGGGGGGGCCCAGCATTTT. This sequence joins TRBV2 and TRBJ1-5; D perhaps matches TRBD1 (5 bases). Trimming removed 0 bases from V and 11 bases from J, with 14 bases in between. The CDR3 totals 14 residues. Germline CDR1 is SNHLY and CDR2 is FYNNEI.

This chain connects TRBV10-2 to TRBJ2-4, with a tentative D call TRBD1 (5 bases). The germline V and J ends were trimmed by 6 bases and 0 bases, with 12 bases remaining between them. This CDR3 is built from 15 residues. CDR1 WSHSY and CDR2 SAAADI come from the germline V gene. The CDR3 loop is CASREETVAKNIQYF. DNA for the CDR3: TGCGCCAGCAGGGAAGAGACAGTAGCCAAAAACATTCAGTACTTC.

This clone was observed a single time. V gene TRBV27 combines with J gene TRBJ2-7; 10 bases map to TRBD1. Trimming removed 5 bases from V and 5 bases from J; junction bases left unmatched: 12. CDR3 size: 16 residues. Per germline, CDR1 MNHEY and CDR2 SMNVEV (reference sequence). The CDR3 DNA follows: TGTGCCAGCAGTCAACTGACCGCGGGACAGGGGAACGAGCAGTACTTC. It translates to CASSQLTAGQGNEQYF.

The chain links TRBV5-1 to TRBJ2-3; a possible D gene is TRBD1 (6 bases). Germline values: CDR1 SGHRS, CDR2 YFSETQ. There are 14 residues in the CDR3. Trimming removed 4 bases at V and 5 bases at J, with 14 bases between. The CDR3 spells CASSRSGAGDTQYF. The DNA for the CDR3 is TGCGCCAGCAGCCGATCAGGGGCGGGAGATACGCAGTATTTT.

CDR3 sequence (DNA): TGCGCCAGCAGCTTGGCCGGGGTTTCAGGCTATGGCTACACCTTC. Protein sequence: CASSLAGVSGYGYTF. The V and J genes are TRBV5-1 and TRBJ1-2; D is ambiguous. The CDR3 consists of 15 residues. The germline CDR1 and CDR2 sequences are SGHRS and YFSETQ. Trimming pared 0 bases from V and 4 bases from J, leaving 13 bases between.

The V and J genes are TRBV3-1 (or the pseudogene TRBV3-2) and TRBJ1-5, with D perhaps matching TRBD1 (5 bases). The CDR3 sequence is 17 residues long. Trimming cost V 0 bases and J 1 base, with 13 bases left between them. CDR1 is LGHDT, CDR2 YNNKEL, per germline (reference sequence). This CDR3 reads CASSQDLGGSSNQPQHF. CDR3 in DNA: TGTGCCAGCAGCCAAGACCTGGGGGGTTCAAGCAATCAGCCCCAGCATTTT.

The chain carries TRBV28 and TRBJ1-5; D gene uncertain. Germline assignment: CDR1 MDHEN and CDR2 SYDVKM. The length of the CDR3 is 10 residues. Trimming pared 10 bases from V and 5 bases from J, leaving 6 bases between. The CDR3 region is CATGYQPQHF. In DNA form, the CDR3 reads TGTGCCACCGGGTATCAGCCCCAGCATTTT.

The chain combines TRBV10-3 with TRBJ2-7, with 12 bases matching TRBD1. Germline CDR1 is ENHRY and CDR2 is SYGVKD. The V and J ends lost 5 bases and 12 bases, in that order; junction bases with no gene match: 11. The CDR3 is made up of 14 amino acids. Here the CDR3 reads CAISPGQGALLAYF. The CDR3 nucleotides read TGTGCCATCAGTCCGGGACAGGGGGCCCTCCTCGCGTACTTC.

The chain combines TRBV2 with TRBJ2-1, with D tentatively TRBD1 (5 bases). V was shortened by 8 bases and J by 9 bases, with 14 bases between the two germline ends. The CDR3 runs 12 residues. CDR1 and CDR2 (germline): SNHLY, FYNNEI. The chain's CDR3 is CASSAGSLEQFF. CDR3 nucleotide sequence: TGTGCCAGCTCGGCAGGGTCGCTTGAGCAGTTCTTC.

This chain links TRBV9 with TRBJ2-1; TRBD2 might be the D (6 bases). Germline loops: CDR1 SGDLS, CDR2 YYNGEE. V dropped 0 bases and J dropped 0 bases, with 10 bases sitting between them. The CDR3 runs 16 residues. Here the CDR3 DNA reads TGTGCCAGCAGCGTAGTTGCGGGGAGCTCCTACAATGAGCAGTTCTTC. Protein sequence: CASSVVAGSSYNEQFF.

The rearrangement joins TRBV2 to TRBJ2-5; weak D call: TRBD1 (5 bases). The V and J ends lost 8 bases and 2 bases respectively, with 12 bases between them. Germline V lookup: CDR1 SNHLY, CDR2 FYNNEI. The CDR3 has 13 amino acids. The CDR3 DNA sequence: TGTGCCAGCGCAGGGCAGCTTCAAGAGACCCAGTACTTC. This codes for CASAGQLQETQYF.

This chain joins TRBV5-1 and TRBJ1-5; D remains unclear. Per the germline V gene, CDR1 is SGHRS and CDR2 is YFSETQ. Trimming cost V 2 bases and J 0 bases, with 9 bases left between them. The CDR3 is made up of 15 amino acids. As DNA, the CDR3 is TGCGCCAGCAGCTTATCCGGGAATAGCAATCAGCCCCAGCATTTT. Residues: CASSLSGNSNQPQHF.

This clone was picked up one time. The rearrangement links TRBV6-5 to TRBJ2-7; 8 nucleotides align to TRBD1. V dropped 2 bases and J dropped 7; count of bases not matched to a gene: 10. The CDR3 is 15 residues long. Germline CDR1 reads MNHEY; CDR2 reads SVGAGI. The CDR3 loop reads CASSYQDRGRGEQYF. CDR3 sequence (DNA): TGTGCCAGCAGTTACCAAGACAGGGGACGGGGGGAGCAGTACTTC.

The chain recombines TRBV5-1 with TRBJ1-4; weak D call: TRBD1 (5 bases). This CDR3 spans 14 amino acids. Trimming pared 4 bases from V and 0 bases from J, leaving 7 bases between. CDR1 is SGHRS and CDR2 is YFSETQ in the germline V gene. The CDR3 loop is CASSQQATNEKLFF. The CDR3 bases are TGCGCCAGCAGCCAACAGGCAACTAATGAAAAACTGTTTTTT.